This T cell receptor beta chain was profiled in a study of cytomegalovirus exposure and HLA in healthy donors. The J segment lost 2 bases and the V segment lost 3 bases, leaving 6 bases of the junction unmatched. CDR1 ENHRY and CDR2 SYGVKD come from the germline V gene. The CDR3 consists of 15 residues. PCR primers comprised 60 Vbeta and 13 Jbeta primers. The protocol was immunoSEQ multiplex PCR, while the TCRdb copy is restricted to in-frame clones and leaves out a portion. The table lists approximately 100,000 clones, approximately 80% of them singletons, with approximately 10% in the top ten. This sequence originates from a man in his forties in good health and CMV-seropositive. The sample taken for sequencing was PBMCs. This chain links TRBV10-3 with TRBJ2-7; 8 nucleotides align to TRBD1. The CDR3 region has the DNA TGTGCCATCAGTGACGGGACAGGTCTTACCTACGAGCAGTACTTC. Translating it yields CAISDGTGLTYEQYF.